This TCR beta chain was identified in a study of early T cells in non-severe SARS-CoV-2 infection. About the research overall: It was bulk RNA from unsorted whole blood that was sequenced, and the chains were unpaired.

About this clonotype itself: Its antigen is not known.

Germline assignment: CDR1 SQVTM and CDR2 ANQGSEA. V was clipped by 0 bases and J by 10 bases, with 13 bases between them. The CDR3 has 13 residues. TCRdb ran MiXCR on the 5' RACE reads and lists one entry per CDR3 protein. The sample has about 49,000 distinct CDR3 sequences, 10% to 15% seen once. Study observations and caveats: Missing private and CD4 specificities, VDJdb matching favored anti-spike CD8 responses.

The receptor was derived from an adult who was a healthcare worker with PCR-confirmed SARS-CoV-2 infection or an uninfected control (not recorded which). The chain has TRBV29-1 and TRBJ2-4; D perhaps matches TRBD2 (5 bases). What was sequenced was whole blood. The CDR3 DNA follows: TGCAGCGTTGAAGAAGGACTGACGGGAATTCAGTACTTC. Amino acid sequence: CSVEEGLTGIQYF.